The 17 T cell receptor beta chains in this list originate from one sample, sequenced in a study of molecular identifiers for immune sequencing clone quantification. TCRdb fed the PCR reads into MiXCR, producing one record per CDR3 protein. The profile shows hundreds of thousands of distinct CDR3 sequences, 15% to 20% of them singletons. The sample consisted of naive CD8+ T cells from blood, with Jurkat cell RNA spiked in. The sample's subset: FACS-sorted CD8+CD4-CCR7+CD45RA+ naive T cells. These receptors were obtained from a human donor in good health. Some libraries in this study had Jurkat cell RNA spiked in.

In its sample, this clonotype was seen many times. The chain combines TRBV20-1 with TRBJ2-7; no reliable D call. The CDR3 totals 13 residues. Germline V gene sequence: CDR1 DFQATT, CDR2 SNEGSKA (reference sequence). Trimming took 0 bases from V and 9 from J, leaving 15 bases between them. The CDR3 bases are TGCAGTGCTAGAGAGGGCCTATCGGGCGGGCAGTACTTC. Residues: CSAREGLSGGQYF.

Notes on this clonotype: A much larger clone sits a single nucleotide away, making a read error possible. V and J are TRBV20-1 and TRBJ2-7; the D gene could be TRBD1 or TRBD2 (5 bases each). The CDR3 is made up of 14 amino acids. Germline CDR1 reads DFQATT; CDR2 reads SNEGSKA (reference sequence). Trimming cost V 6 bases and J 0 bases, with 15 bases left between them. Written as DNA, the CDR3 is TGCAGTGCCAAACTAGTGGGGGTCTCCTACGAGCAGTACTTC. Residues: CSAKLVGVSYEQYF.

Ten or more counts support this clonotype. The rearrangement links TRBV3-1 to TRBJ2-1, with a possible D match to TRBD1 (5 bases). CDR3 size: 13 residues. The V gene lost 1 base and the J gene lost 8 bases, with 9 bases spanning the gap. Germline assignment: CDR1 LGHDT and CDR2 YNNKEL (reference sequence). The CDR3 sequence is CASSQGQFDEQFF. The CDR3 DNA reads TGTGCCAGCAGCCAAGGACAGTTCGATGAGCAGTTCTTC.

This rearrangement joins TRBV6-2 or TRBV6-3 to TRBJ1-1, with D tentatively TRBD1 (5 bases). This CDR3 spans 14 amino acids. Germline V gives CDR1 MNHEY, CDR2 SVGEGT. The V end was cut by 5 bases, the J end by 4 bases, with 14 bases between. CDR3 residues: CASSPWGQSTEAFF. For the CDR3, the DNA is TGTGCCAGCAGTCCGTGGGGCCAGAGCACTGAAGCTTTCTTT.

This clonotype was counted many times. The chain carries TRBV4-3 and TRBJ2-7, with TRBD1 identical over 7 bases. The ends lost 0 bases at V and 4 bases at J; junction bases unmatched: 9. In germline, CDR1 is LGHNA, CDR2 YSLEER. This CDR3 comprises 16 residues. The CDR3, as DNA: TGCGCCAGCAGCCAAGAGGGGCCAGGGGGAAGGTACGAGCAGTACTTC. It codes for CASSQEGPGGRYEQYF.

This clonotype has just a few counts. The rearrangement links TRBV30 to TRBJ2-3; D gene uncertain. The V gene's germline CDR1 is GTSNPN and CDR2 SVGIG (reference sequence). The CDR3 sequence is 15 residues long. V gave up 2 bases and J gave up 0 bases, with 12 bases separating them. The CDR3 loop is CAWSLGPSSTDTQYF. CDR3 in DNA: TGTGCCTGGAGTTTGGGCCCATCTAGCACAGATACGCAGTATTTT.

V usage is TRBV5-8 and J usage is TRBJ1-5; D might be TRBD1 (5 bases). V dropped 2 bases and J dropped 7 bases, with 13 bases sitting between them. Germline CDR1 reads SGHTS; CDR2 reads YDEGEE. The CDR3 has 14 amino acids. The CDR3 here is CASSFFRGGQPQHF. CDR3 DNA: TGTGCCAGCAGCTTCTTTAGGGGCGGACAGCCCCAGCATTTT.

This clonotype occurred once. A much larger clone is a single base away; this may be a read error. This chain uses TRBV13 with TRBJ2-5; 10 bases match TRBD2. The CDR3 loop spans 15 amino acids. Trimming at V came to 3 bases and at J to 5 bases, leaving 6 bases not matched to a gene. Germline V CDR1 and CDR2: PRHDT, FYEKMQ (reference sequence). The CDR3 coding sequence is TGTGCCAGCAGCTTCGCTAGCGGGAGAAGGGAGACCCAGTACTTC. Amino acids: CASSFASGRRETQYF.

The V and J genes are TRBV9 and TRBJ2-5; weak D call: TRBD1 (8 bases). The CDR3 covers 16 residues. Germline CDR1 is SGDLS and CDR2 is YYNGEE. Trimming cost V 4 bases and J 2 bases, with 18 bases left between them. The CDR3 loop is CASSPYHRGGQETQYF. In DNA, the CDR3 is TGTGCCAGCAGCCCTTACCACAGGGGGGGACAAGAGACCCAGTACTTC.

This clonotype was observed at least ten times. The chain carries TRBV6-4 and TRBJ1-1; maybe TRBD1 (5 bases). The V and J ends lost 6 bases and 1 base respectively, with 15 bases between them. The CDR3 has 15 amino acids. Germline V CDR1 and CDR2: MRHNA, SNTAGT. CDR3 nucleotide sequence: TGTGCCAGCAGGAGCTTTAGACAGCCGAACACTGAAGCTTTCTTT. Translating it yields CASRSFRQPNTEAFF.

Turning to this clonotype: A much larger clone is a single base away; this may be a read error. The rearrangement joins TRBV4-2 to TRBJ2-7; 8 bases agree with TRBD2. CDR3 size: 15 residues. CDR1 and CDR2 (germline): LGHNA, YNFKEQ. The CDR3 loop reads CASSPTGRGAYKQYF. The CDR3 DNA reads TGTGCCAGCAGCCCAACTGGGCGGGGGGCCTACAAGCAGTACTTC.

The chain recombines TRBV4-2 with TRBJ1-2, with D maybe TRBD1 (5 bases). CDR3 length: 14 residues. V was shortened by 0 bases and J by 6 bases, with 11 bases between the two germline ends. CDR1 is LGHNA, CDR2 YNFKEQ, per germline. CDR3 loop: CASSQEGGADGYTF. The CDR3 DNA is TGTGCCAGCAGCCAAGAGGGAGGGGCTGATGGCTACACCTTC.

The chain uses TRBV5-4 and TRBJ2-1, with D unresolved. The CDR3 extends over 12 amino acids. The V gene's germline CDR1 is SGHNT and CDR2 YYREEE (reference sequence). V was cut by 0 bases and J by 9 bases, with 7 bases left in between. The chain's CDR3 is CASSLAPFEQFF. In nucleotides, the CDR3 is TGTGCCAGCAGCTTGGCCCCATTTGAGCAGTTCTTC. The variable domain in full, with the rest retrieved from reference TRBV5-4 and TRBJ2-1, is ETGVTQSPTHLIKTRGQQVTLRCSSQSGHNTVSWYQQALGQGPQFIFQYYREEENGRGNFPPRFSGLQFPNYSSELNVNALELDDSALYLCASSLAPFEQFFGPGTRLTVL.

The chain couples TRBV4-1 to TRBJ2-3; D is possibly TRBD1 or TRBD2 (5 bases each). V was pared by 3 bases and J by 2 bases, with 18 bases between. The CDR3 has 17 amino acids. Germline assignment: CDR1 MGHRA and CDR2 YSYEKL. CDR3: CASSQDRDAFITDTQYF. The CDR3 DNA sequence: TGCGCCAGCAGCCAGGACCGGGACGCTTTTATCACAGATACGCAGTATTTT.

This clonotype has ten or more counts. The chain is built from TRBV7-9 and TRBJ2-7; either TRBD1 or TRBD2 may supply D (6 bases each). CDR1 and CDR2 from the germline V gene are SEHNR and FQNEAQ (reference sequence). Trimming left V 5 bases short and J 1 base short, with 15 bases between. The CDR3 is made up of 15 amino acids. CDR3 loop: CASSPRGAESYEQYF. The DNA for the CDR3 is TGTGCCAGCAGCCCAAGGGGGGCAGAATCCTACGAGCAGTACTTC.

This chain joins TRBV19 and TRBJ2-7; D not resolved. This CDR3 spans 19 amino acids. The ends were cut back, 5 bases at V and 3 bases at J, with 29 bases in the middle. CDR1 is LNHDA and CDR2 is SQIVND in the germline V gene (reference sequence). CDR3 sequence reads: CASSRLGATEVGPVYEQYF. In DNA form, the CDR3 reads TGTGCCAGTAGTCGTCTCGGCGCGACCGAAGTAGGGCCGGTCTACGAGCAGTACTTC.

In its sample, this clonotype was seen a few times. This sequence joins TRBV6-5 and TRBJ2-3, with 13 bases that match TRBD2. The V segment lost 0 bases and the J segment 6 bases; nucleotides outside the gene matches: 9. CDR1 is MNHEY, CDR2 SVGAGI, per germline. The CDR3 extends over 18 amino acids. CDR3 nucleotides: TGTGCCAGCAGTTACTCGAGACTAGCGGGAGGACCCGGGGATACGCAGTATTTT. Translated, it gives CASSYSRLAGGPGDTQYF.